Following are 15 T cell receptor beta chains from one sample sequenced in a study of T cells in Graves' hyperthyroidism and ophthalmopathy. Amplified TCR beta CDR3 regions came from RNA transcripts. Initially, a first-round RT-PCR of the TCR CDR3 employed the HTBI primer set. Using its own MiXCR run on the multiplex PCR reads, TCRdb lists one record per CDR3 protein. The repertoire includes around 600,000 distinct CDR3 sequences, about 14% of them detected once, and 9.5% to 15% sits in the top ten. Sequencing was performed on blood. All receptors derive from a woman in her fifties or sixties with Graves' ophthalmopathy.

This clonotype has ten or more counts. V usage is TRBV28 and J usage is TRBJ1-5; 10 bases match TRBD1. Unmatched junction bases numbered 19, after V lost 3 bases and J lost 2 bases. The CDR3 extends over 21 amino acids. CDR1 is MDHEN and CDR2 is SYDVKM in the germline V gene. DNA for the CDR3: TGTGCCAGCAGTTTTAGGGAGGGCGGGACAGGGGACTTTTGGGGCAATCAGCCCCAGCATTTT. This encodes CASSFREGGTGDFWGNQPQHF.

This clonotype was detected ten times or more. The chain employs TRBV5-1 and TRBJ2-3, with D perhaps TRBD2 (6 bases). The germline V and J ends were trimmed by 7 bases and 2 bases, with 20 bases remaining between them. From germline, CDR1 is SGHRS and CDR2 YFSETQ. This CDR3 is built from 16 residues. CDR3 loop: CASPGRPDRNTDTQYF. The CDR3 DNA sequence: TGCGCCAGCCCTGGGAGGCCCGACAGAAACACAGATACGCAGTATTTT. The full variable domain, rest sourced from reference TRBV5-1 and TRBJ2-3, is KAGVTQTPRYLIKTRGQQVTLSCSPISGHRSVSWYQQTPGQGLQFLFEYFSETQRNKGNFPGRFSGRQFSNSRSEMNVSTLELGDSALYLCASPGRPDRNTDTQYFGPGTRLTVL.

This clonotype was seen ten or more times. Here the CDR3 reads CASSLEKVTEAFF. The CDR3 nucleotides are TGTGCCAGCAGTTTAGAAAAAGTCACTGAAGCTTTCTTT. The V call is TRBV12-3 or TRBV12-4, the J call TRBJ1-1; D not resolved. Trimming left V 1 base short and J 4 bases short, with 7 bases between. The CDR3 is made up of 13 amino acids.

The sample holds many counts of this clonotype. The genes are TRBV5-6 and TRBJ2-3; 10 bases agree with TRBD2. From germline, CDR1 is SGHDT and CDR2 YYEEEE. There are 15 residues in the CDR3. V lost 5 bases, J lost 4 bases, and 7 bases stayed unmatched. The CDR3 sequence: CASRRAGGPSDTQYF. The CDR3 DNA sequence: TGTGCCAGCAGACGAGCGGGAGGGCCTTCAGATACGCAGTATTTT.

This clonotype was seen repeatedly, ten times or more. J is TRBJ2-1 and V is TRBV20-1; 13 bases agree with TRBD2. Looked up from germline, CDR1 is DFQATT and CDR2 is SNEGSKA (reference sequence). The CDR3 totals 14 residues. Trimming cost V 6 bases and J 8 bases; bases outside gene matches: 7. CDR3 protein: CSARTSGRMDEQFF. Written as DNA, the CDR3 is TGCAGTGCGAGGACTAGCGGGAGAATGGATGAGCAGTTCTTC.

This clonotype occurred a few times. The chain links TRBV7-3 to TRBJ2-2; weak D call: TRBD1 (6 bases). Germline CDR1 reads SGHTA; CDR2 reads FQGTGA. This CDR3 has 16 amino acids. V was trimmed by 4 bases and J by 1 base, leaving 13 bases between them. The DNA for the CDR3 is TGTGCCAGCAGCTCCTTCGGACAGATGAACACCGGGGAGCTGTTTTTT. Its translation: CASSSFGQMNTGELFF.

This clonotype was observed a handful of times. The chain joins TRBV24-1 to TRBJ2-3; D ambiguous. The V gene lost 8 bases and the J gene lost 4 bases, with 9 bases spanning the gap. Germline CDR1 KGHDR, CDR2 SFDVKD. CDR3 size: 12 residues. Here the CDR3 DNA reads TGTGCCACCAAGTCCAGCGCAGATACGCAGTATTTT. Its protein is CATKSSADTQYF.

Many counts were recorded for this clonotype. The genes are TRBV5-1 and TRBJ2-1; 12 positions agree with TRBD2. Losses at the gene ends were 6 bases for V and 8 bases for J; bases not matched to a gene: 6. The CDR3 runs 14 residues. CDR1 and CDR2 (germline): SGHRS, YFSETQ. The CDR3 loop reads CASKTSGSGDEQFF. The CDR3 nucleotides are TGCGCCAGCAAGACTAGCGGGAGTGGGGATGAGCAGTTCTTC.

This clonotype was detected a few times. V and J are TRBV6-1 and TRBJ2-7; TRBD2 agrees at 9 bases. The trim removed 6 bases at V and 4 bases at J, leaving 10 bases unmatched. The germline V gene has CDR1 MNHNS and CDR2 SASEGT. The CDR3 runs 15 residues. CDR3 loop: CASSLRSGSSYEQYF. The CDR3 DNA sequence: TGTGCCAGCAGCCTTCGTAGCGGGAGTTCTTACGAGCAGTACTTC.

This clonotype was observed a handful of times. This sequence joins TRBV20-1 and TRBJ1-1; 8 bases agree with TRBD1. The CDR3 has 13 residues. The V gene end was trimmed by 5 bases and the J gene end by 2 bases; junction bases not matched to a gene: 4. Germline CDR1 is DFQATT and CDR2 is SNEGSKA (reference sequence). This CDR3 is CSASGQVNTEAFF. CDR3 nucleotides: TGCAGTGCTTCGGGACAGGTTAACACTGAAGCTTTCTTT.

V usage is TRBV7-8 and J usage is TRBJ2-1; D gene unclear. Germline V gene lookup returns CDR1 SGHVS and CDR2 FQNEAQ. V lost 0 bases and J lost 12, with 6 bases in between. The CDR3 sequence is 11 residues long. CDR3 DNA sequence: TGTGCCAGCAGCTTAGCGGAGTTGCAGTTCTTC. As protein: CASSLAELQFF.

This clonotype was seen only a few times. This sequence joins TRBV29-1 and TRBJ1-2; TRBD1 matches at 7 bases. CDR3 length equals 13 residues. V was clipped by 4 bases and J by 4 bases; unmatched bases: 6. Looked up from germline, CDR1 is SQVTM and CDR2 is ANQGSEA. The CDR3 bases are TGCAGCGTTGGTCGACAGGGCGGCTATGGCTACACCTTC. Amino acid sequence: CSVGRQGGYGYTF.

This clonotype was seen ten or more times. The rearrangement joins TRBV27 to TRBJ2-5, with 11 bases that match TRBD2. CDR3 length equals 16 residues. V dropped 5 bases and J dropped 5; count of bases not matched to a gene: 10. Germline CDR1 and CDR2: MNHEY and SMNVEV (reference sequence). The CDR3 nucleotides are TGTGCCAGCAGTCTCGGGACTAGCGGACCCTTGGAGACCCAGTACTTC. This gives the protein CASSLGTSGPLETQYF.

This clonotype was seen a handful of times. The chain joins TRBV12-3 or TRBV12-4 to TRBJ1-6; no reliable D call. The V gene lost 8 bases and the J gene lost 7 bases, with 12 bases spanning the gap. CDR3 length: 13 residues. The CDR3 region has the DNA TGTGCCAGCGGGAATTCACGAAATTCACCCCTCCACTTT. The encoded protein is CASGNSRNSPLHF.

The V call is TRBV5-4, the J call TRBJ2-5; D unclear. This CDR3 region has 13 residues. The germline V gene encodes CDR1 SGHNT and CDR2 YYREEE (reference sequence). Trimming cost V 6 bases and J 0 bases, with 9 bases left between them. This CDR3 reads CASTPVNQETQYF. For the CDR3, the DNA is TGTGCCAGCACCCCCGTAAACCAAGAGACCCAGTACTTC. Together with reference TRBV5-4 and TRBJ2-5, the CDR3 gives the full variable domain: ETGVTQSPTHLIKTRGQQVTLRCSSQSGHNTVSWYQQALGQGPQFIFQYYREEENGRGNFPPRFSGLQFPNYSSELNVNALELDDSALYLCASTPVNQETQYFGPGTRLLVL.